The rows below give T cell receptor beta chains drawn from one sample of a study of CD8 T cells in ankylosing spondylitis. In TCRdb, the 5' RACE reads were re-called with MiXCR into one record per CDR3 protein. This sample yields around 440,000 distinct CDR3 sequences, of which approximately 17% are seen a single time; approximately 0.93% belongs to the top ten. The sample consisted of blood, either unsorted or a sorted T cell fraction (not recorded which). The receptors come from a male donor with ankylosing spondylitis. CDR3s include the opening cysteine and the closing phenylalanine or tryptophan. Fields, in order: D gene, V gene, clone size, J gene, CDR3 protein, CDR3 DNA. The D gene is left open where the match is weak. The listing skips clone size in some rows; elsewhere it reads once, few, many or a size class.

D gene: NA; V gene: TRBV5-1; clone size: few; J gene: TRBJ2-5; CDR3 protein: CASSYKPERGQETQYF; CDR3 DNA: TGCGCCAGCAGCTACAAACCGGAGAGGGGCCAAGAGACCCAGTACTTC
D gene: NA; V gene: TRBV6-1; clone size: many; J gene: TRBJ1-2; CDR3 protein: CASSPQGKSAYGYTF; CDR3 DNA: TGTGCCAGCAGCCCCCAGGGGAAGTCGGCATATGGCTACACCTTC
D gene: TRBD2; V gene: TRBV24-1; clone size: NA; J gene: TRBJ2-3; CDR3 protein: CATSEAGTRKTADTQYF; CDR3 DNA: TGTGCCACCAGTGAGGCCGGGACTAGAAAGACAGCAGATACGCAGTATTTT
D gene: TRBD2; V gene: TRBV3-1; clone size: NA; J gene: TRBJ2-7; CDR3 protein: CASSLSGRNSYEQYF; CDR3 DNA: TGTGCCAGCAGCCTTAGCGGGAGGAACTCCTACGAGCAGTACTTC
D gene: NA; V gene: TRBV28; clone size: few; J gene: TRBJ1-1; CDR3 protein: CASSLTRSRREAFF; CDR3 DNA: TGTGCCAGCAGTCTTACGAGGTCGAGACGGGAAGCTTTCTTT
D gene: TRBD1; V gene: TRBV20-1; clone size: NA; J gene: TRBJ1-4; CDR3 protein: CSAHGTGDEKLFF; CDR3 DNA: TGCAGTGCCCACGGGACAGGGGATGAAAAACTGTTTTTT
D gene: TRBD2; V gene: TRBV4-2; clone size: few; J gene: TRBJ2-3; CDR3 protein: CASSKGLAGSDTQYF; CDR3 DNA: TGTGCCAGCAGCAAGGGACTAGCGGGGTCGGATACGCAGTATTTT
D gene: TRBD1; V gene: TRBV12-3/TRBV12-4; clone size: NA; J gene: TRBJ1-1; CDR3 protein: CASSPRRQGRDTEAFF; CDR3 DNA: TGTGCCAGCAGTCCCCGGAGACAGGGGAGGGACACTGAAGCTTTCTTT
D gene: TRBD1; V gene: TRBV7-2; clone size: many; J gene: TRBJ1-4; CDR3 protein: CASSWQGAGDEKLFF; CDR3 DNA: TGTGCCAGCAGCTGGCAGGGGGCGGGGGATGAAAAACTGTTTTTT
D gene: TRBD1; V gene: TRBV18; clone size: few; J gene: TRBJ2-5; CDR3 protein: CASSPWDRAQETQYF; CDR3 DNA: TGTGCCAGCTCACCATGGGACAGGGCTCAAGAGACCCAGTACTTC
D gene: TRBD2; V gene: TRBV7-3; clone size: NA; J gene: TRBJ2-3; CDR3 protein: CASSDSAGAGTDTQYF; CDR3 DNA: TGTGCCAGCAGCGACTCAGCGGGGGCGGGCACAGATACGCAGTATTTT
D gene: NA; V gene: TRBV29-1; clone size: many; J gene: TRBJ1-1; CDR3 protein: CSVDRDTEAFF; CDR3 DNA: TGCAGCGTTGATCGGGACACTGAAGCTTTCTTT
D gene: NA; V gene: TRBV5-6; clone size: NA; J gene: TRBJ1-2; CDR3 protein: CASSLEGNNYGYTF; CDR3 DNA: TGTGCCAGCAGCTTGGAGGGGAACAACTATGGCTACACCTTC
D gene: TRBD1; V gene: TRBV12-3/TRBV12-4; clone size: NA; J gene: TRBJ2-7; CDR3 protein: CASRGTGEYEQYF; CDR3 DNA: TGTGCCAGCAGGGGGACAGGGGAATACGAGCAGTACTTC
D gene: TRBD1; V gene: TRBV7-9; clone size: many; J gene: TRBJ1-4; CDR3 protein: CASSTGQGANEKLFF; CDR3 DNA: TGTGCCAGCAGCACCGGACAGGGGGCTAATGAAAAACTGTTTTTT
D gene: NA; V gene: TRBV5-5; clone size: few; J gene: TRBJ1-2; CDR3 protein: CASSLGALPNYGYTF; CDR3 DNA: TGTGCCAGCAGCTTGGGGGCCCTACCTAACTATGGCTACACCTTC
D gene: TRBD1; V gene: TRBV5-1; clone size: NA; J gene: TRBJ2-5; CDR3 protein: CASSYNRGTQETQYF; CDR3 DNA: TGCGCCAGCAGCTACAACAGGGGTACCCAAGAGACCCAGTACTTC
D gene: NA; V gene: TRBV14; clone size: NA; J gene: TRBJ2-1; CDR3 protein: CASSQAGWLASYNEQFF; CDR3 DNA: TGTGCCAGCAGCCAAGCGGGGTGGCTAGCGTCCTACAATGAGCAGTTCTTC
D gene: NA; V gene: TRBV5-1; clone size: few; J gene: TRBJ1-5; CDR3 protein: CASRDVQNQPQHF; CDR3 DNA: TGCGCCAGCAGGGACGTCCAGAATCAGCCCCAGCATTTT
D gene: TRBD1; V gene: TRBV5-6; clone size: NA; J gene: TRBJ2-5; CDR3 protein: CASSLRSTGGKETQYF; CDR3 DNA: TGTGCCAGCAGCTTACGTTCGACAGGGGGCAAAGAGACCCAGTACTTC
D gene: NA; V gene: TRBV20-1; clone size: NA; J gene: TRBJ1-2; CDR3 protein: CSARGPAYGYTF; CDR3 DNA: TGCAGTGCTAGAGGCCCGGCATATGGCTACACCTTC
D gene: NA; V gene: TRBV20-1; clone size: NA; J gene: TRBJ1-5; CDR3 protein: CSARDALKGDNQPQHF; CDR3 DNA: TGCAGTGCTAGAGACGCCCTAAAAGGGGACAATCAGCCCCAGCATTTT
D gene: TRBD2; V gene: TRBV6-2/TRBV6-3; clone size: NA; J gene: TRBJ2-1; CDR3 protein: CASSYPAGGTSNEQFF; CDR3 DNA: TGTGCCAGCAGTTATCCAGCGGGAGGCACCAGCAATGAGCAGTTCTTC
D gene: NA; V gene: TRBV20-1; clone size: few; J gene: TRBJ2-3; CDR3 protein: CSARAAVNTQYF; CDR3 DNA: TGCAGTGCTAGAGCTGCTGTTAATACGCAGTATTTT
D gene: TRBD1; V gene: TRBV27; clone size: few; J gene: TRBJ2-7; CDR3 protein: CASKRTGGMYEQYF; CDR3 DNA: TGTGCCAGCAAAAGGACAGGGGGAATGTACGAGCAGTACTTC
D gene: TRBD1; V gene: TRBV12-3/TRBV12-4; clone size: once; J gene: TRBJ2-2; CDR3 protein: CASSLGPGGSTGELFF; CDR3 DNA: TGTGCCAGCAGTTTAGGACCAGGGGGCAGCACCGGGGAGCTGTTTTTT
D gene: NA; V gene: TRBV12-3/TRBV12-4; clone size: NA; J gene: TRBJ1-6; CDR3 protein: CASSLEGGHWTRGYSPLHF; CDR3 DNA: TGTGCCAGCAGTTTAGAGGGGGGGCATTGGACACGGGGGTATTCACCCCTCCACTTT
D gene: TRBD1; V gene: TRBV20-1; clone size: few; J gene: TRBJ1-4; CDR3 protein: CSARVWGQGPEKLFF; CDR3 DNA: TGCAGTGCTAGAGTGTGGGGACAGGGTCCCGAAAAACTGTTTTTT
D gene: TRBD1; V gene: TRBV2; clone size: few; J gene: TRBJ2-7; CDR3 protein: CASSEVVRQGYEQYF; CDR3 DNA: TGTGCCAGCAGTGAAGTTGTCAGACAGGGATACGAGCAGTACTTC
D gene: NA; V gene: TRBV7-2; clone size: few; J gene: TRBJ2-3; CDR3 protein: CASSLQGSPDTQYF; CDR3 DNA: TGTGCCAGCAGCTTGCAGGGGTCCCCAGATACGCAGTATTTT
D gene: NA; V gene: TRBV5-1; clone size: few; J gene: TRBJ2-2; CDR3 protein: CASKDYLSNTGELFF; CDR3 DNA: TGCGCCAGCAAGGACTACTTGTCGAACACCGGGGAGCTGTTTTTT
D gene: NA; V gene: TRBV12-3/TRBV12-4; clone size: many; J gene: TRBJ2-2; CDR3 protein: CASSLRAAGELFF; CDR3 DNA: TGTGCCAGCAGTTTACGGGCGGCCGGGGAGCTGTTTTTT
D gene: NA; V gene: TRBV5-1; clone size: few; J gene: TRBJ2-1; CDR3 protein: CASAPRGRYFDEQFF; CDR3 DNA: TGCGCCAGCGCCCCCCGGGGACGGTACTTTGATGAGCAGTTCTTC
D gene: TRBD2; V gene: TRBV12-3/TRBV12-4; clone size: NA; J gene: TRBJ2-3; CDR3 protein: CASSTGRNTDTQYF; CDR3 DNA: TGTGCCAGCAGCACCGGGAGGAACACAGATACGCAGTATTTT
D gene: NA; V gene: TRBV6-1; clone size: few; J gene: TRBJ2-2; CDR3 protein: CASSAPRGVANTGELFF; CDR3 DNA: TGTGCCAGCAGTGCCCCCAGGGGGGTAGCGAACACCGGGGAGCTGTTTTTT
D gene: TRBD2; V gene: TRBV20-1; clone size: NA; J gene: TRBJ2-5; CDR3 protein: CSASEGTSDETQYF; CDR3 DNA: TGCAGTGCAAGCGAGGGGACTAGTGACGAGACCCAGTACTTC
D gene: NA; V gene: TRBV30; clone size: NA; J gene: TRBJ1-2; CDR3 protein: CAWTGNYGYTF; CDR3 DNA: TGTGCCTGGACCGGCAACTATGGCTACACCTTC
D gene: NA; V gene: TRBV2; clone size: NA; J gene: TRBJ2-5; CDR3 protein: CASRERGAYQETQYF; CDR3 DNA: TGTGCCAGCCGGGAACGAGGGGCGTACCAAGAGACCCAGTACTTC
D gene: NA; V gene: TRBV13; clone size: NA; J gene: TRBJ2-7; CDR3 protein: CASSTPALGLNEQYF; CDR3 DNA: TGTGCCAGCAGCACCCCAGCCCTTGGGCTTAACGAGCAGTACTTC
D gene: NA; V gene: TRBV5-5; clone size: few; J gene: TRBJ1-5; CDR3 protein: CASSWDPTGNQPQHF; CDR3 DNA: TGTGCCAGCAGTTGGGACCCAACCGGCAATCAGCCCCAGCATTTT
D gene: NA; V gene: TRBV12-3/TRBV12-4; clone size: NA; J gene: TRBJ2-4; CDR3 protein: CASTSRSIAKNIQYF; CDR3 DNA: TGTGCCAGCACCTCACGGTCTATAGCCAAAAACATTCAGTACTTC